One sample yielded the 20 T cell receptor beta chains listed below, sequenced in a study of control samples from healthy donors and cancer patients. Measured with immunoSEQ multiplex PCR; TCRdb has only the in-frame clones, and not every one. The table has about 130,000 clones, 90% to 95% seen once. The sample taken for sequencing was PBMCs. The receptors come from a man in his fifties with head and neck cancer.

The chain employs TRBV10-3 and TRBJ1-1, with 7 bases identical to TRBD1. With 6 bases clipped from V and 3 bases from J, the junction kept 7 bases outside the gene matches. The CDR3 runs to 14 residues. Germline values: CDR1 ENHRY, CDR2 SYGVKD. The CDR3 nucleotides are TGTGCCATCAGCGACAGGGTGGTGGACACTGAAGCTTTCTTT. Translated, it gives CAISDRVVDTEAFF.

This chain connects TRBV20-1 to TRBJ1-6; D remains ambiguous. The CDR3 spans 14 residues. The germline V gene encodes CDR1 DFQATT and CDR2 SNEGSKA (reference sequence). Between the trimmed V and J ends, which lost 3 bases and 10 bases, there was a span of 16 bases. The CDR3 DNA sequence: TGCAGTGCTAGTCGTTCACAATCGCTCTCACCCCTCCACTTT. This codes for CSASRSQSLSPLHF.

The V call is TRBV30, the J call TRBJ1-5; 7 bases fit TRBD1. This CDR3 spans 15 amino acids. The V and J ends lost 3 bases and 4 bases, in that order; junction bases with no gene match: 9. In germline, CDR1 is GTSNPN, CDR2 SVGIG (reference sequence). CDR3 sequence: CAWSARWDSNQPQHF. DNA for the CDR3: TGTGCCTGGAGCGCCCGCTGGGACAGTAATCAGCCCCAGCATTTT.

The rearrangement links TRBV18 to TRBJ2-7, with 7 bases that match TRBD1. Germline V lookup: CDR1 KGHSH, CDR2 LQKENI. J lost 4 bases, V lost 3 bases, and 9 bases had no gene match. This CDR3 has 15 amino acids. The CDR3 coding sequence is TGTGCCAGCTCACCCAGACAGGGATATAATTACGAGCAGTACTTC. Protein product: CASSPRQGYNYEQYF.

This sequence joins TRBV7-8 and TRBJ1-2; D remains unclear. The CDR3 is made up of 15 amino acids. Trimming removed 0 bases at V and 3 bases at J, with 11 bases between. From germline, CDR1 is SGHVS and CDR2 FQNEAQ. CDR3 nucleotide sequence: TGTGCCAGCAGCTTAGCCGGCGGGAGCTACTATGGCTACACCTTC. Translated: CASSLAGGSYYGYTF. The full variable domain, with the rest looked up from reference TRBV7-8 and TRBJ1-2, is GAGVSQSPRYKVAKRGQDVALRCDPISGHVSLFWYQQALGQGPEFLTYFQNEAQLDKSGLPSDRFFAERPEGSVSTLKIQRTQQEDSAVYLCASSLAGGSYYGYTFGSGTRLTVV.

The chain is built from TRBV15 and TRBJ1-1, with D uncertain. The CDR3 contains 14 residues. Germline V gene lookup returns CDR1 LNHNV and CDR2 YYDKDF (reference sequence). V was cut by 4 bases and J by 7 bases, with 16 bases left in between. The chain's CDR3 is CATSTGPPFYEAFF. Written as DNA, the CDR3 is TGTGCCACCAGCACGGGTCCGCCTTTTTATGAAGCTTTCTTT.

The rearrangement links TRBV7-3 to TRBJ2-3, with 7 nucleotides matching TRBD1. The CDR3 contains 14 residues. V shed 5 bases, J shed 2 bases, and the junction held 4 bases outside the gene matches. Germline V gene data show CDR1 as SGHTA and CDR2 as FQGTGA. The CDR3 here is CASSPGQLTDTQYF. The CDR3 DNA sequence: TGTGCCAGCAGCCCGGGACAGCTCACAGATACGCAGTATTTT.

The chain carries TRBV28 and TRBJ2-4; 7 bases map to TRBD1. The V gene end was trimmed by 6 bases and the J gene end by 0 bases; junction bases not matched to a gene: 8. This CDR3 region has 16 residues. Germline values: CDR1 MDHEN, CDR2 SYDVKM. The CDR3 bases are TGTGCCAGCAGCTTCGATACAGGGGTAGCCAAAAACATTCAGTACTTC. Encoded protein: CASSFDTGVAKNIQYF.

J is TRBJ1-3 and V is TRBV27, with a tentative D call TRBD1 (5 bases). Germline loops: CDR1 MNHEY, CDR2 SMNVEV (reference sequence). The V and J ends lost 2 bases and 4 bases respectively, with 27 bases between them. This CDR3 is 20 amino acids long. For the CDR3, the DNA is TGTGCCAGCAGTTTAAGGCCCCCCTATGGCAGGGCCGTACCAGGAAACACCATATATTTT. It translates to CASSLRPPYGRAVPGNTIYF.

This clone was seen once. V is TRBV7-8 and J is TRBJ2-7, with D perhaps matching TRBD2 (5 bases). Germline-derived CDR1 and CDR2 are SGHVS and FQNEAQ. This CDR3 region has 14 residues. Trimming removed 3 bases at V and 2 bases at J, with 11 bases between. DNA for the CDR3: TGTGCCAGCAGCTTTAGGTCGAGGGCCTACGAGCAGTACTTC. Translating gives CASSFRSRAYEQYF.

The genes are TRBV6-2 or TRBV6-3 and TRBJ2-3; 12 bases map to TRBD2. V dropped 3 bases and J dropped 0; count of bases not matched to a gene: 1. The CDR3 is 16 residues long. Germline assignment: CDR1 MNHEY and CDR2 SVGEGT. In nucleotides, the CDR3 is TGTGCCAGCAGTTATGGACTAGCGGGAAGCACAGATACGCAGTATTTT. Translating gives CASSYGLAGSTDTQYF.

The chain uses TRBV11-2 and TRBJ2-2; 7 bases match TRBD1. The trim removed 5 bases at V and 6 bases at J, leaving 6 bases unmatched. Germline V lookup: CDR1 SGHAT, CDR2 FQNNGV. The CDR3 contains 14 residues. CDR3 sequence: CASSTRQGPGELFF. The CDR3 nucleotides are TGTGCCAGCAGCACGCGACAGGGCCCCGGGGAGCTGTTTTTT.

This chain links TRBV4-3 with TRBJ2-3, with TRBD2 identical over 11 bases. In germline, CDR1 is LGHNA, CDR2 YSLEER. The CDR3 consists of 15 residues. Trimming at V came to 4 bases and at J to 5 bases, leaving 5 bases not matched to a gene. The CDR3 DNA reads as TGCGCCAGCAGCCCGTCGGGGACTAGCGGAGATACGCAGTATTTT. Protein sequence: CASSPSGTSGDTQYF.

This clone was observed once. The J gene is TRBJ2-2, the V gene TRBV20-1, with 10 bases lining up with TRBD2. Germline assignment: CDR1 DFQATT and CDR2 SNEGSKA (reference sequence). The CDR3 has 17 amino acids. V gave up 3 bases and J gave up 0 bases; unmatched junction bases: 7. The CDR3 DNA reads as TGCAGTGCTAGTAGCGGGGGGCCTTATACGAACACCGGGGAGCTGTTTTTT. Its protein product is CSASSGGPYTNTGELFF.

This chain links TRBV11-3 with TRBJ2-5; 11 nucleotides line up with TRBD1. Germline V CDR1 and CDR2: SGHNT, YENEEA. The CDR3 contains 16 residues. V shed 1 base and J 4 bases; nucleotides not matched to a gene: 5. Written as DNA, the CDR3 is TGTGCCAGCAGCTTAGGGGACAGGGGGAGCGGAGAGACCCAGTACTTC. Translated: CASSLGDRGSGETQYF.

The CDR3 bases are TGTGCCAGCAGCTACCGCAGGGGACCCACAGATACGCAGTATTTT. As protein: CASSYRRGPTDTQYF. The J gene is TRBJ2-3, the V gene TRBV5-8, with D tentatively TRBD1 (6 bases). This CDR3 is built from 15 residues. Between the trimmed V and J ends, which lost 3 bases and 2 bases, there was a span of 13 bases. Germline CDR1 SGHTS, CDR2 YDEGEE. The entire variable domain, with the rest obtained from reference TRBV5-8 and TRBJ2-3, is as follows: EAGVTQSPTHLIKTRGQQATLRCSPISGHTSVYWYQQALGLGLQFLLWYDEGEERNRGNFPPRFSGRQFPNYSSELNVNALELEDSALYLCASSYRRGPTDTQYFGPGTRLTVL.

This chain connects TRBV24-1 to TRBJ1-2, with 8 bases matching TRBD1. The germline gives CDR1 KGHDR, CDR2 SFDVKD. The CDR3 has 18 amino acids. J lost 4 bases, V lost 3 bases, and 15 bases had no gene match. The DNA of the CDR3 is TGTGCCACCAGTGATAAACCGCTCAAAGGGACAGGCCCCTATGGCTACACCTTC. It yields the protein CATSDKPLKGTGPYGYTF.

The rearrangement joins TRBV18 to TRBJ1-2, with a weak D call TRBD1 (6 bases). Per the germline V gene, CDR1 is KGHSH and CDR2 is LQKENI. V lost 0 bases, J lost 2 bases, and 10 bases lay in between. This CDR3 spans 15 amino acids. The CDR3 nucleotides read TGTGCCAGCTCACCACCGGGAGGGGGGAACTATGGCTACACCTTC. It encodes CASSPPGGGNYGYTF.

This clone was found once. CDR3 coding DNA: TGTGCCAGCAGGGGGCGCCTCTACGAGCAGTACTTC. Translating it yields CASRGRLYEQYF. This chain joins TRBV28 and TRBJ2-7; a possible D gene is TRBD1 (5 bases). V was clipped by 6 bases and J by 3 bases, with 9 bases between them. CDR1 is MDHEN and CDR2 is SYDVKM in the germline V gene. This CDR3 contains 12 residues.

The chain combines TRBV5-6 with TRBJ2-7; D is unresolved. Germline V CDR1 and CDR2: SGHDT, YYEEEE. Between the trimmed V and J ends, which lost 2 bases and 0 bases, there was a span of 6 bases. This CDR3 is 13 amino acids long. The CDR3 protein is CASSFRSSYEQYF. CDR3 DNA: TGTGCCAGCAGCTTCAGGAGCTCCTACGAGCAGTACTTC. Drawing the rest from reference TRBV5-6 and TRBJ2-7, the complete variable domain is DAGVTQSPTHLIKTRGQQVTLRCSPKSGHDTVSWYQQALGQGPQFIFQYYEEEERQRGNFPDRFSGHQFPNYSSELNVNALLLGDSALYLCASSFRSSYEQYFGPGTRLTVT.